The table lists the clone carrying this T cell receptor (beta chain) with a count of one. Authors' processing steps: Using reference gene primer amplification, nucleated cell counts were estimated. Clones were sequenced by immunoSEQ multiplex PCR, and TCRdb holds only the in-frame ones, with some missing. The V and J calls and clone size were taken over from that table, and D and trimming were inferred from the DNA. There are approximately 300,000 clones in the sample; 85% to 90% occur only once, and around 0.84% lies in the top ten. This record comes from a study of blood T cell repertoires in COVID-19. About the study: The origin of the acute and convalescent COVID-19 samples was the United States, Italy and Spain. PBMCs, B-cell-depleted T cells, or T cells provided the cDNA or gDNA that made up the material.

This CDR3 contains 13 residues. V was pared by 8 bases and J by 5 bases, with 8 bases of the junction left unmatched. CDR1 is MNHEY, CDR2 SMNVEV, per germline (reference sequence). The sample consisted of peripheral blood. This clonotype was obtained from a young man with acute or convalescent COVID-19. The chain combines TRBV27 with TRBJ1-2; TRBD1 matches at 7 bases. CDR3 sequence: CASADRELYGYTF. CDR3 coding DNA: TGTGCCAGCGCCGACAGGGAACTTTATGGCTACACCTTC.